These 27 T cell receptor beta chains were sequenced from one sample in a study of long-term antiretroviral therapy in people with HIV. They ran version v3.0 of the immunoSEQ assay at survey level. Sequencing used immunoSEQ multiplex PCR; TCRdb keeps in-frame clones, though not all of them. This table holds tens of thousands of clones, around 80% found once. The sample consisted of unsorted PBMCs, taken 1.5 years after starting antiretroviral therapy. The source is a man aged 18 to 30 with HIV.

The chain couples TRBV6-5 to TRBJ2-7, with D possibly matching TRBD1 (6 bases). V lost 2 bases, J lost 4 bases, and 12 bases lay in between. From germline, CDR1 is MNHEY and CDR2 SVGAGI. This CDR3 is built from 14 residues. CDR3 in DNA: TGTGCCAGCAGTTACGGGAGCCAGGGGTACGAGCAGTACTTC. Amino acid sequence: CASSYGSQGYEQYF.

The V call is TRBV9, the J call TRBJ1-4, with D tentatively TRBD1 (5 bases). CDR3 length: 16 amino acids. With 4 bases removed from V and 3 bases from J, the gap between germline ends came to 16 bases. Germline values: CDR1 SGDLS, CDR2 YYNGEE. CDR3 nucleotide sequence: TGTGCCAGCAGCCCCGTCGCTGGGACCTCTAATGAAAAACTGTTTTTT. Translating it yields CASSPVAGTSNEKLFF. The whole variable domain, remainder taken from reference TRBV9 and TRBJ1-4, is DSGVTQTPKHLITATGQRVTLRCSPRSGDLSVYWYQQSLDQGLQFLIQYYNGEERAKGNILERFSAQQFPDLHSELNLSSLELGDSALYFCASSPVAGTSNEKLFFGSGTQLSVL.

The chain uses TRBV30 and TRBJ2-1; 7 nucleotides agree with TRBD2. CDR1 is GTSNPN and CDR2 is SVGIG in the germline V gene (reference sequence). The CDR3 extends over 16 amino acids. J gave up 4 bases and V 0 bases, and 9 bases lay outside the gene matches. CDR3 nucleotide sequence: TGTGCCTGGAGTGTGGTGGTACTAGCGTTTTACAATGAGCAGTTCTTC. Its translation: CAWSVVVLAFYNEQFF.

V is TRBV21-1 and J is TRBJ2-3; the D call of TRBD2 is as the table states it, not checked on the DNA. TRBV21-1 is termed a pseudogene. The CDR3 covers 16 residues. CDR3 sequence (DNA): TGTGCCAGCAAGTGGGGACTAGCGGGATGCACAGATACGCAGTATTTT. This encodes CASKWGLAGCTDTQYF.

V and J are TRBV18 and TRBJ2-1, with D possibly matching TRBD2 (6 bases). The V gene lost 3 bases and the J gene lost 15 bases, with 18 bases spanning the gap. Germline-derived CDR1 and CDR2 are KGHSH and LQKENI. CDR3 length equals 13 residues. This CDR3 reads CASSPEGGAWRFF. The CDR3, as DNA: TGTGCCAGCTCACCTGAAGGCGGGGCCTGGCGGTTCTTC.

This clone was picked up a small number of times. The chain recombines TRBV9 with TRBJ2-1, with D perhaps TRBD1 or TRBD2 (6 bases each). CDR1 is SGDLS and CDR2 is YYNGEE in the germline V gene. V was shortened by 0 bases and J by 7 bases, with 14 bases between the two germline ends. The CDR3 is 15 residues long. The CDR3 reads CASSVEGQGRNEQFF. The CDR3 DNA is TGTGCCAGCAGCGTAGAAGGGCAGGGGAGGAATGAGCAGTTCTTC.

This chain connects TRBV27 to TRBJ2-7, with 8 bases aligning to TRBD2. The germline V gene has CDR1 MNHEY and CDR2 SMNVEV (reference sequence). The junction had 4 bases not matched to a gene; V was cut back by 6 bases and J by 3 bases. CDR3 length: 13 residues. The DNA for the CDR3 is TGTGCCAGCAGCCTGAGCGGGAGCTACGAGCAGTACTTC. Translated, it gives CASSLSGSYEQYF.

This clone came up once. This rearrangement joins TRBV5-8 to TRBJ1-5; TRBD1 matches 11 bases. In germline, CDR1 is SGHTS, CDR2 YDEGEE. The junction had 8 bases not matched to a gene; V was cut back by 4 bases and J by 2 bases. The CDR3 has 17 amino acids. The DNA for the CDR3 is TGTGCCAGCAGCCCACACCCGGGACAGGGGGGCAATCAGCCCCAGCATTTT. Translated: CASSPHPGQGGNQPQHF. The variable domain in full, completed from reference TRBV5-8 and TRBJ1-5, reads EAGVTQSPTHLIKTRGQQATLRCSPISGHTSVYWYQQALGLGLQFLLWYDEGEERNRGNFPPRFSGRQFPNYSSELNVNALELEDSALYLCASSPHPGQGGNQPQHFGDGTRLSIL.

This clone is labeled as medium-sized. The chain employs TRBV29-1 and TRBJ2-7; D assignment may be TRBD1 or TRBD2 (5 bases each). Looked up from germline, CDR1 is SQVTM and CDR2 is ANQGSEA. The CDR3 consists of 14 residues. Trimming removed 6 bases at V and 1 base at J, with 16 bases between. Here the CDR3 DNA reads TGCAGCGTCCCCGGGACCTGGGGGTCCTACGAGCAGTACTTC. Translated: CSVPGTWGSYEQYF.

This chain joins TRBV5-1 and TRBJ2-2; D gene ambiguous. V was trimmed by 6 bases and J by 1 base, leaving 10 bases between them. This CDR3 spans 14 amino acids. Germline CDR1 reads SGHRS; CDR2 reads YFSETQ. The CDR3 protein is CASTKQKNTGELFF. Written as DNA, the CDR3 is TGCGCCAGCACAAAACAGAAGAACACCGGGGAGCTGTTTTTT.

V gene TRBV14 combines with J gene TRBJ2-2; D possibly corresponds to TRBD2 (5 bases). Germline CDR1 reads SGHDN; CDR2 reads FVKESK. The CDR3 loop spans 13 amino acids. Trimming took off 3 bases at V and 8 bases at J, with 10 bases between the two ends. In DNA, the CDR3 is TGTGCCAGCAGCCATAATCCGGGAGGGGAGCTGTTTTTT. Protein product: CASSHNPGGELFF. Combining the CDR3 with reference TRBV14 and TRBJ2-2 gives the whole variable domain EAGVTQFPSHSVIEKGQTVTLRCDPISGHDNLYWYRRVMGKEIKFLLHFVKESKQDESGMPNNRFLAERTGGTYSTLKVQPAELEDSGVYFCASSHNPGGELFFGEGSRLTVL.

The chain is built from TRBV21-1 and TRBJ2-2. TRBV21-1 is a pseudogene segment. The CDR3 totals 15 residues. The CDR3 bases are TGTGCCAGCTCCCTGAGGGGGGATGACACCGGGGAGCTGTTTTTT. Translating it yields CASSLRGDDTGELFF.

This chain links TRBV28 with TRBJ2-1; 10 bases align to TRBD2. Trimming removed 5 bases from V and 2 bases from J; junction bases left unmatched: 27. Germline V CDR1 and CDR2: MDHEN, SYDVKM. This CDR3 is built from 23 residues. The CDR3 protein is CASSTQPPPLVLLAGNTYNEQFF. CDR3 DNA sequence: TGTGCCAGCAGTACGCAACCACCCCCGCTGGTCTTACTAGCGGGGAACACCTACAATGAGCAGTTCTTC.

This clone was observed a single time. Germline and junction disagree at one end, which may indicate a read error. J is TRBJ2-7 and V is TRBV10-3; 10 bases line up with TRBD2. Germline values: CDR1 ENHRY, CDR2 SYGVKD. This CDR3 is built from 13 residues. CDR3 sequence (DNA): TGTGCCATCAATGAGGGACTAGCGAACGAGCAGTACTTC. This sequence encodes CAINEGLANEQYF.

V usage is TRBV7-2 and J usage is TRBJ1-5; no definite D call. In germline, CDR1 is SGHTA, CDR2 FQGNSA. The CDR3 loop spans 14 amino acids. The V gene lost 3 bases and the J gene lost 0 bases, with 6 bases spanning the gap. CDR3 region: CASSFLFSNQPQHF. The CDR3 DNA reads as TGTGCCAGCAGCTTTCTCTTTAGCAATCAGCCCCAGCATTTT.

The chain recombines TRBV2 with TRBJ2-3, with 7 bases matching TRBD1. Trimming at V came to 5 bases and at J to 2 bases, leaving 7 bases not matched to a gene. Germline V gene data show CDR1 as SNHLY and CDR2 as FYNNEI. There are 15 residues in the CDR3. The CDR3 coding sequence is TGTGCCAGCAGTAAGGGACAGCAAATCACAGATACGCAGTATTTT. This sequence encodes CASSKGQQITDTQYF.

The V and J genes are TRBV10-3 and TRBJ2-1; tentatively, D is TRBD1 (6 bases). This CDR3 is 14 amino acids long. V shed 10 bases and J shed 2 bases, with 15 bases lying between them. The V gene's germline CDR1 is ENHRY and CDR2 SYGVKD. The CDR3 protein is CATAQGEAYNEQFF. Here the CDR3 DNA reads TGTGCCACCGCACAGGGAGAGGCCTACAATGAGCAGTTCTTC.

The chain recombines TRBV4-3 with TRBJ2-7; TRBD1 agrees at 8 bases. Trimming took 4 bases from V and 3 from J; bases not matched to a gene: 8. This CDR3 region has 15 residues. In germline, CDR1 is LGHNA, CDR2 YSLEER. As DNA, the CDR3 is TGCGCCAGCAGCCCGGCGAGACAGGGGAGCTACGAGCAGTACTTC. Translated, it gives CASSPARQGSYEQYF.

The chain joins TRBV4-3 to TRBJ1-2, with D maybe TRBD1 (5 bases). Germline values: CDR1 LGHNA, CDR2 YSLEER. The CDR3 has 15 residues. The V and J ends lost 4 bases and 3 bases respectively, with 15 bases between them. The CDR3 loop reads CASSPPGDSYYGYTF. The CDR3 nucleotides read TGCGCCAGCAGCCCCCCAGGAGACAGTTACTATGGCTACACCTTC.

The rearrangement joins TRBV6-4 to TRBJ2-6; D possibly matches TRBD1 or TRBD2 (5 bases each). The CDR3 has 15 residues. V lost 4 bases to trimming and J lost 0 bases, with 7 bases between them. In germline, CDR1 is MRHNA, CDR2 SNTAGT. CDR3 amino acids: CASSAGTSGANVLTF. CDR3 bases: TGTGCCAGCAGTGCGGGGACCTCTGGGGCCAACGTCCTGACTTTC.

This clone has just a few counts. The V call is TRBV7-2, the J call TRBJ1-2, with 9 bases that match TRBD1. V shed 1 base and J 8 bases; nucleotides not matched to a gene: 5. This CDR3 has 14 residues. Germline CDR1 and CDR2: SGHTA and FQGNSA. CDR3 nucleotide sequence: TGTGCCAGCAGCTTAGAACCGACAGGGGGGGGCTACACCTTC. Protein product: CASSLEPTGGGYTF.

This clone was seen more than once but under ten times. The V gene is TRBV6-1, the J gene TRBJ1-1, with D uncertain. V was cut by 4 bases and J by 8 bases, with 11 bases left in between. The CDR3 sequence is 12 residues long. Germline V gives CDR1 MNHNS, CDR2 SASEGT. The CDR3 bases are TGTGCCAGCAGTGTTTGGACTATCGAAGCTTTCTTT. Its protein product is CASSVWTIEAFF.

This clone was seen a handful of times. The chain employs TRBV4-3 and TRBJ2-7, with D tentatively TRBD2 (6 bases). With 1 base removed from V and 2 bases from J, the gap between germline ends came to 12 bases. CDR1 LGHNA and CDR2 YSLEER come from the germline V gene. This CDR3 region has 15 residues. The CDR3, as DNA: TGCGCCAGCAGCCAAGGGGTAGCGGTAGCCTACGAGCAGTACTTC. Protein product: CASSQGVAVAYEQYF.

The chain couples TRBV7-2 to TRBJ2-5, with D possibly matching TRBD2 (6 bases). The CDR3 is 14 residues long. The germline CDR1 and CDR2 sequences are SGHTA and FQGNSA. The V end was cut by 1 base, the J end by 6 bases, with 12 bases between. The DNA of the CDR3 is TGTGCCAGCAGCTTAGACGGGGAGGTGAAGACCCAGTACTTC. It is translated as CASSLDGEVKTQYF. Using reference TRBV7-2 and TRBJ2-5 for the parts outside the CDR3, the full variable domain is GAGVSQSPSNKVTEKGKDVELRCDPISGHTALYWYRQSLGQGLEFLIYFQGNSAPDKSGLPSDRFSAERTGGSVSTLTIQRTQQEDSAVYLCASSLDGEVKTQYFGPGTRLLVL.

This clone was found a few times. The chain couples TRBV28 to TRBJ2-7; no clear D gene. Deletions cut 5 bases from V and 2 bases from J, with 7 bases between. Germline values: CDR1 MDHEN, CDR2 SYDVKM. This CDR3 is 12 amino acids long. In nucleotides, the CDR3 is TGTGCCAGCAGTAGCGTTACCTACGAGCAGTACTTC. Amino acid sequence: CASSSVTYEQYF. The complete variable domain, with remaining parts taken from reference TRBV28 and TRBJ2-7, reads DVKVTQSSRYLVKRTGEKVFLECVQDMDHENMFWYRQDPGLGLRLIYFSYDVKMKEKGDIPEGYSVSREKKERFSLILESASTNQTSMYLCASSSVTYEQYFGPGTRLTVT.

The genes are TRBV9 and TRBJ2-3; D uncertain. Germline V gene data show CDR1 as SGDLS and CDR2 as YYNGEE. Between the trimmed V and J ends, which lost 1 base and 2 bases, there was a span of 2 bases. This CDR3 is 12 amino acids long. CDR3 sequence reads: CASSVNTDTQYF. CDR3 nucleotides: TGTGCCAGCAGCGTAAACACAGATACGCAGTATTTT.

This clone was observed once. The genes are TRBV30 and TRBJ1-3; possibly TRBD1 for D (6 bases). The germline V and J ends were trimmed by 3 bases and 0 bases, with 18 bases remaining between them. Germline CDR1 and CDR2: GTSNPN and SVGIG (reference sequence). The CDR3 extends over 17 amino acids. The CDR3 DNA sequence: TGTGCCTGGAGGGATCAGACAGGCCGATCCTCTGGAAACACCATATATTTT. It is translated as CAWRDQTGRSSGNTIYF.